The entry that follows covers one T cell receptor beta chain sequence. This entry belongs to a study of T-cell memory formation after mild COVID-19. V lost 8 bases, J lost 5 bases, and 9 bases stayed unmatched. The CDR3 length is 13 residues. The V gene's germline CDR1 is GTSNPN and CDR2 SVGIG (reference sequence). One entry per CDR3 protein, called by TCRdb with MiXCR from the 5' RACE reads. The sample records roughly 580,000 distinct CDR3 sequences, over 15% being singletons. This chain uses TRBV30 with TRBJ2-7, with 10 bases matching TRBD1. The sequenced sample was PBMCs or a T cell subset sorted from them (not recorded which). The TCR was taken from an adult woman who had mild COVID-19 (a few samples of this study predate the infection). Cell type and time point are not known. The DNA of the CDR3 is TGTGCCCGTGGTGGACAGGGGGGCCACGAGCAGTACTTC. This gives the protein CARGGQGGHEQYF.